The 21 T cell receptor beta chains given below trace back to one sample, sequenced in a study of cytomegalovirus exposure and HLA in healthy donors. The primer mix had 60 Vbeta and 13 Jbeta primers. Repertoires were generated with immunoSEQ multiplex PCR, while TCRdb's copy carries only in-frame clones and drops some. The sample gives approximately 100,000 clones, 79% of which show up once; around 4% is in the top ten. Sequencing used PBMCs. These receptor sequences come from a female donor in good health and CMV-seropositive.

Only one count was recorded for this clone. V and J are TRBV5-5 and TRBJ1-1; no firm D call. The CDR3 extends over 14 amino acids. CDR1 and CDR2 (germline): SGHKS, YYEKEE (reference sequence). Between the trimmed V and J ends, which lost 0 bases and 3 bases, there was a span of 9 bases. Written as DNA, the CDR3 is TGTGCCAGCAGCTTGGGAGGGTGGGACACTGAAGCTTTCTTT. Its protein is CASSLGGWDTEAFF.

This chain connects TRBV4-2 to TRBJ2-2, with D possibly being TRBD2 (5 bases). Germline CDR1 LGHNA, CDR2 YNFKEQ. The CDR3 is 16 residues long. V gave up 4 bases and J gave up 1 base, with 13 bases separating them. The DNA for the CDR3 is TGTGCCAGCAGCCCCCCGGCGGGCGGGAACACCGGGGAGCTGTTTTTT. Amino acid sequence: CASSPPAGGNTGELFF.

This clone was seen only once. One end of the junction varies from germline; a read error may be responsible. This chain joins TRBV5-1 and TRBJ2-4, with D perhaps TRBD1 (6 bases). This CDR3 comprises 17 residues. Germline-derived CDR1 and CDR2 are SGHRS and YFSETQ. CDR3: CASSPRLTGVAKNSQYF. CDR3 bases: TGCGCCAGCAGCCCCAGGCTGACAGGAGTAGCCAAAAACAGTCAGTACTTC.

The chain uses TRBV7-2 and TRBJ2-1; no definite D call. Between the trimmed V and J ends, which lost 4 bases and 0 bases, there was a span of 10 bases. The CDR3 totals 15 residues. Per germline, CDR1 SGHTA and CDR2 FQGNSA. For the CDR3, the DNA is TGTGCCAGCAGCTCCTTTGCGAGCTCCTACAATGAGCAGTTCTTC. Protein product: CASSSFASSYNEQFF.

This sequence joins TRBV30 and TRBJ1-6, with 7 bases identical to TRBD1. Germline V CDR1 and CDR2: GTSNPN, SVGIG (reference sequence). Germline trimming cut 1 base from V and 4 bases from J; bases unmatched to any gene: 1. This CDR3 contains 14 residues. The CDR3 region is CAWSGQGYNSPLHF. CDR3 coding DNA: TGTGCCTGGAGTGGACAGGGTTATAATTCACCCCTCCACTTT. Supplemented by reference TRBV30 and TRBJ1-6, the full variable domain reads SQTIHQWPATLVQPVGSPLSLECTVEGTSNPNLYWYRQAAGRGLQLLFYSVGIGQISSEVPQNLSASRPQDRQFILSSKKLLLSDSGFYLCAWSGQGYNSPLHFGNGTRLTVT.

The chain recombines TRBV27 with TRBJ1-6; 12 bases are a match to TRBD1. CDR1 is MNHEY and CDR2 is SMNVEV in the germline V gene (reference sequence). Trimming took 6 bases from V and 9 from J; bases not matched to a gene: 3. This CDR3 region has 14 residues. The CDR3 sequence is CASSPGQGASPLHF. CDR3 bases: TGTGCCAGCAGCCCGGGACAGGGGGCTTCACCCCTCCACTTT.

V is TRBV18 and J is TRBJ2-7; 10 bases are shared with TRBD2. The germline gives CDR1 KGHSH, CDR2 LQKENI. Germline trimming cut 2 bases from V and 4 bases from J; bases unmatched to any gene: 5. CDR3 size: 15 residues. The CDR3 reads CASSPKREGSYEQYF. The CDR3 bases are TGTGCCAGCTCACCAAAGCGGGAGGGTTCATACGAGCAGTACTTC. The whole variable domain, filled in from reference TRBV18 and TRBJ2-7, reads NAGVMQNPRHLVRRRGQEARLRCSPMKGHSHVYWYRQLPEEGLKFMVYLQKENIIDESGMPKERFSAEFPKEGPSILRIQQVVRGDSAAYFCASSPKREGSYEQYFGPGTRLTVT.

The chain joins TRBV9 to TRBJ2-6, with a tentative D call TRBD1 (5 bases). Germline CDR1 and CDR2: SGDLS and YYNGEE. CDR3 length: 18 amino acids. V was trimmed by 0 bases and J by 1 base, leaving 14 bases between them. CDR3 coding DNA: TGTGCCAGCAGCGTAGACTTTAACAGGTTTTCTGGGGCCAACGTCCTGACTTTC. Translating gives CASSVDFNRFSGANVLTF.

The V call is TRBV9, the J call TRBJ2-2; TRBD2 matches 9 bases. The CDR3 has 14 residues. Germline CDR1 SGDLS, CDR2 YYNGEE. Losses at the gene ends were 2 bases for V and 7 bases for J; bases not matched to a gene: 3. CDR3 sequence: CASSVSSGSGELFF. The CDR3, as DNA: TGTGCCAGCAGCGTGAGTAGCGGGAGCGGGGAGCTGTTTTTT.

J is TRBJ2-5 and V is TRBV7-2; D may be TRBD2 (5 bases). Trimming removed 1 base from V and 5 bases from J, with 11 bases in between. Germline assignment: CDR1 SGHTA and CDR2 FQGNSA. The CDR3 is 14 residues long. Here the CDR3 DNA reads TGTGCCAGCAGCTTAGATCGGGAAACGGAGACCCAGTACTTC. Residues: CASSLDRETETQYF. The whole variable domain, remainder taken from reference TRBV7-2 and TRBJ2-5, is GAGVSQSPSNKVTEKGKDVELRCDPISGHTALYWYRQSLGQGLEFLIYFQGNSAPDKSGLPSDRFSAERTGGSVSTLTIQRTQQEDSAVYLCASSLDRETETQYFGPGTRLLVL.

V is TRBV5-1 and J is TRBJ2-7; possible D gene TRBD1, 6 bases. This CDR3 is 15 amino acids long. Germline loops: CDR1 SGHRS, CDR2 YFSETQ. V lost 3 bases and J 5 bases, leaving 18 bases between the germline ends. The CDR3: CASSSVWGRLDEQYF. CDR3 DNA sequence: TGCGCCAGCAGCTCCGTCTGGGGGCGACTTGACGAGCAGTACTTC.

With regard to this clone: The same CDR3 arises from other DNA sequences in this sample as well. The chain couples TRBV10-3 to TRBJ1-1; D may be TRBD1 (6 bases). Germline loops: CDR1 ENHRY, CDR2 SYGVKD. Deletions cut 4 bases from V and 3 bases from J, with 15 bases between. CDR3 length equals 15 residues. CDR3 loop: CAISATAGADTEAFF. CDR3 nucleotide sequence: TGTGCCATCAGTGCCACAGCAGGGGCGGACACTGAAGCTTTCTTT.

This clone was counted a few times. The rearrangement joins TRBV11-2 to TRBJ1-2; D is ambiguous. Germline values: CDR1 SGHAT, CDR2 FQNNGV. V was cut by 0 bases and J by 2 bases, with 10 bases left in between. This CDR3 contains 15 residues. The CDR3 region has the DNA TGTGCCAGCAGCTTAGAGCCACAAGTAAACTATGGCTACACCTTC. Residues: CASSLEPQVNYGYTF.

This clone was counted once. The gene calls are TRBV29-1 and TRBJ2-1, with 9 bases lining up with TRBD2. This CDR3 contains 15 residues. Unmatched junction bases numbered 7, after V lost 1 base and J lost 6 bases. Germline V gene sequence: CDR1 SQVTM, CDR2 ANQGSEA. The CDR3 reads CSVEGSGGRINEQFF. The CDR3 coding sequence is TGCAGCGTTGAAGGTAGCGGGGGCCGTATCAATGAGCAGTTCTTC.

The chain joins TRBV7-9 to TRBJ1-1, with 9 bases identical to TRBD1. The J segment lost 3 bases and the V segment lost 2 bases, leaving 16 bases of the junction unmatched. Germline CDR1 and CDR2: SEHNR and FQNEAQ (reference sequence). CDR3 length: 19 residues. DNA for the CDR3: TGTGCCAGCAGCTTAAATCCTCGAACAGGGGGCGCGTCGGACACTGAAGCTTTCTTT. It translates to CASSLNPRTGGASDTEAFF. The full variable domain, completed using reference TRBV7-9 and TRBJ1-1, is DTGVSQNPRHKITKRGQNVTFRCDPISEHNRLYWYRQTLGQGPEFLTYFQNEAQLEKSRLLSDRFSAERPKGSFSTLEIQRTEQGDSAMYLCASSLNPRTGGASDTEAFFGQGTRLTVV.

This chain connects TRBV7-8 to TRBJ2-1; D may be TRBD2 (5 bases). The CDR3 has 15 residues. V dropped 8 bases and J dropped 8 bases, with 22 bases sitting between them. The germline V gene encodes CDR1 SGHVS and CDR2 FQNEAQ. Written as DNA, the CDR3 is TGTGCCAGCGATGCCCTAGCTTCCCTTGGGGATGAGCAGTTCTTC. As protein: CASDALASLGDEQFF. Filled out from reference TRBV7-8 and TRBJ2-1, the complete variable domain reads GAGVSQSPRYKVAKRGQDVALRCDPISGHVSLFWYQQALGQGPEFLTYFQNEAQLDKSGLPSDRFFAERPEGSVSTLKIQRTQQEDSAVYLCASDALASLGDEQFFGPGTRLTVL.

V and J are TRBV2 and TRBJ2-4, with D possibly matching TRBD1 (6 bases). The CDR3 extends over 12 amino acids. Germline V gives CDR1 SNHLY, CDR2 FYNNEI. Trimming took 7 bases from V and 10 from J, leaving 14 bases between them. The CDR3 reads CASTTGQPIQYF. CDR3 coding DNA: TGTGCCAGCACCACTGGACAGCCGATTCAGTACTTC.

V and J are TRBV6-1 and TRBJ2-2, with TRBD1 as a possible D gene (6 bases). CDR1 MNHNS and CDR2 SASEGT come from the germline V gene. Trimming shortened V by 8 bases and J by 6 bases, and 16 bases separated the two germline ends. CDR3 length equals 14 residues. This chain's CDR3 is CASLGAGKAGELFF. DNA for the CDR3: TGTGCCAGCCTGGGGGCTGGAAAGGCCGGGGAGCTGTTTTTT.

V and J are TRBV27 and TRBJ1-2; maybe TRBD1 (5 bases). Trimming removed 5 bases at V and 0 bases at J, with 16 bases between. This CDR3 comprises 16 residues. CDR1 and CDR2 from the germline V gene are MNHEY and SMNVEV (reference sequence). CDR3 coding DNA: TGTGCCAGCAGTAAACAGGCTACAGCCACTAACTATGGCTACACCTTC. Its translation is CASSKQATATNYGYTF.

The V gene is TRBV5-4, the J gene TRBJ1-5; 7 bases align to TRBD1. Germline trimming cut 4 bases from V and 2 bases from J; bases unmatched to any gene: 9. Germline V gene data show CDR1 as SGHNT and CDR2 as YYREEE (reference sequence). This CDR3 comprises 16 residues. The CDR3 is CASSVQGGGGNQPQHF. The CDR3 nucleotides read TGTGCCAGCAGCGTCCAGGGGGGTGGGGGCAATCAGCCCCAGCATTTT.

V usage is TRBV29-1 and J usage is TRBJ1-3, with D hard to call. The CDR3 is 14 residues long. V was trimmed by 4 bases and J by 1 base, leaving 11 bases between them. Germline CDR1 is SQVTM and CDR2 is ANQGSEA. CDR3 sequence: CSVGGRGSGNTIYF. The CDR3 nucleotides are TGCAGCGTTGGAGGAAGAGGGTCTGGAAACACCATATATTTT.